This record covers a single T cell receptor (beta chain). This clonotype is medium-sized (0.01 to 0.1%), judged from its frequency; no count is recorded. What antigen it recognizes has not been identified. Looking up the germline V gene (reference sequence) yields CDR1 MNHNY and CDR2 SVGAGI. The CDR3 contains 19 residues, cysteine and phenylalanine counted. No DNA is given. This sample stems from a study of T cell clusters in autoimmune cytopenias (dated by TCRdb to between 2018 and 2021). Turning to the overall study: Per sample, TRB sequencing gave a median depth of roughly 56,000 reads and a median of around 2,200 distinct TRB clonotypes. Alongside healthy, CLL and autoimmune hepatitis controls, autoimmune cytopenia patients had their peripheral blood TRB and IGH repertoires sequenced at active disease and again during treatment follow-up. The study was designed to test whether a disease-specific immune repertoire signature usable as a blood-based biomarker is carried by autoimmune cytopenia patients.

For each sample, TRB amplification used 200 to 300 ng of peripheral blood genomic DNA, equal to some 38,000 genome equivalents. TRB rearrangements were amplified by multiplex PCR using a touch-down protocol with TRB-A and TRB-B primer pools mixed in one tube. Illumina adapters and sample indices were added to the amplicons through two consecutive PCR reactions performed with Phusion HS II polymerase. The amplicons were purified from gel with the NucleoSpin Gel and PCR Clean-up kit, after which the amplicons were quantified by Qubit and checked for quality on an Agilent 2100 Bioanalyzer. Sequencing of the libraries was done on an Illumina MiSeq with paired-end, single-indexed, 600-cycle runs. From the authors' description of their analysis: MiXCR version 2.1.12 with the default MiXCR reference library was used to align and assemble TRB reads. Each unique CDR3 nucleotide sequence defined a clone, and only productive sequences with at least two reads were analysed. To assess repertoire diversity, an R script computed alpha-parameterized diversity profiles (alpha 0 to 5), which included the Shannon (alpha 1) and Simpson (alpha 2) indices. The tcR package was used to compute combinatorial TRB VJ usage, and cohorts were compared on this usage by principal component analysis with ade4. Using GLIPH, TCRbeta CDR3s were clustered on pairs of cohorts matched for age and read depth, and a Wilcoxon test was used to compare cluster frequencies. TCRdb reprocessed the reads and assigns one entry to each CDR3 protein sequence, leaving out DNA. The V and J calls and clone size are TCRdb's, not the authors'. The sample table records approximately 4,000 distinct CDR3 sequences. The ten largest clones represent roughly 21% of the sample.

On the study overall, not on this receptor specifically: The T cell clusters were defined in silico only, and their functional role remained to be validated experimentally. A lack of physiological T cell clusters in primary autoimmune cytopenia patients was suggested by GLIPH, as 51 clusters were found to be exclusive to healthy donors versus about 16 exclusive to patients. Compared with active autoimmune hepatitis patients, healthy donors had almost three times as many exclusive TRB clusters, a finding consistent with an autoimmunity-wide signature. In the comparison of secondary cytopenia with CLL, the cluster-lack signature was not observed, apparently because the dominant lymphoma-associated repertoire masked the signature. TRB repertoire shifts, with less even repertoires observed in secondary cytopenia and CLL, were mostly attributed to lymphoma bias rather than autoimmunity.

The sample comprised peripheral blood. The clonotype was recovered from a human donor with an autoimmune cytopenia or autoimmune hepatitis (not recorded which). The rearranged segments are TRBV6-6 and TRBJ2-6; TCRdb's D gene call, TRBD1, goes unchecked for lack of DNA. The CDR3 loop reads CASSYFTGTGGSGANVLTF.